Below are 27 T cell receptor beta chains sequenced from a single sample in a study of blood T cell repertoires in COVID-19. The table came from immunoSEQ multiplex PCR; TCRdb's copy has only in-frame clones and leaves some out. The sample holds around 250,000 clones, approximately 89% seen once. Sequenced: peripheral blood. The receptors shown here come from a woman aged 60-75 years who had recovered from COVID-19.

The CDR3 nucleotides read TGCGCCAGCGGAACAGGACAGGGGGCAGTCGGTAATTCACCCCTCCACTTT. Residues: CASGTGQGAVGNSPLHF. The chain uses TRBV5-1 and TRBJ1-6; 11 positions match TRBD1. The germline V gene has CDR1 SGHRS and CDR2 YFSETQ. Unmatched junction bases numbered 12, after V lost 7 bases and J lost 6 bases. This CDR3 is 17 amino acids long.

The V gene is TRBV3-1 (or the pseudogene TRBV3-2), the J gene TRBJ1-1; TRBD1 matches 7 bases. J was trimmed by 1 base and V by 1 base; bases with no gene match: 3. This CDR3 comprises 15 residues. Germline V lookup: CDR1 LGHDT, CDR2 YNNKEL (reference sequence). The chain's CDR3 is CASSQGRGQNTEAFF. The CDR3 DNA sequence: TGTGCCAGCAGCCAAGGGAGGGGGCAGAACACTGAAGCTTTCTTT.

This chain connects TRBV7-2 to TRBJ1-2; no reliable D call. This CDR3 is built from 12 residues. Germline loops: CDR1 SGHTA, CDR2 FQGNSA. V dropped 3 bases and J dropped 8 bases, with 10 bases sitting between them. The CDR3 here is CASSFQEEGYTF. The CDR3 DNA reads as TGTGCCAGCAGCTTTCAGGAAGAGGGCTACACCTTC.

This clone was recorded a few times. One end of the junction varies from germline; a read error may be responsible. This rearrangement joins TRBV7-7 to TRBJ2-5; D is perhaps TRBD2 (7 bases). The CDR3 has 14 amino acids. The germline CDR1 and CDR2 sequences are SSHAT and FNYEAQ (reference sequence). In DNA form, the CDR3 reads TGTGCTAGCAGTTTAGGCGGGGGCTCAGAGACCCAGTACTTC. It translates to CASSLGGGSETQYF. The full variable domain, its missing parts supplied by reference TRBV7-7 and TRBJ2-5, is GAGVSQSPRYKVTKRGQDVTLRCDPISSHATLYWYQQALGQGPEFLTYFNYEAQPDKSGLPSDRFSAERPEGSISTLTIQRTEQRDSAMYRCASSLGGGSETQYFGPGTRLLVL.

The chain employs TRBV19 and TRBJ2-1; 7 bases fit TRBD1. There are 17 residues in the CDR3. Germline CDR1 LNHDA, CDR2 SQIVND (reference sequence). The J segment lost 5 bases and the V segment lost 0 bases, leaving 10 bases of the junction unmatched. The CDR3 loop is CASSIDNTGAGNNEQFF. CDR3 nucleotides: TGTGCCAGTAGTATAGACAACACAGGGGCAGGAAACAATGAGCAGTTCTTC. The full variable domain, with the rest looked up from reference TRBV19 and TRBJ2-1, is DGGITQSPKYLFRKEGQNVTLSCEQNLNHDAMYWYRQDPGQGLRLIYYSQIVNDFQKGDIAEGYSVSREKKESFPLTVTSAQKNPTAFYLCASSIDNTGAGNNEQFFGPGTRLTVL.

The gene calls are TRBV9 and TRBJ2-1; 7 bases map to TRBD2. CDR1 and CDR2 from the germline V gene are SGDLS and YYNGEE. This CDR3 is built from 17 residues. Trimming took 4 bases from V and 7 from J; bases not matched to a gene: 17. As DNA, the CDR3 is TGTGCCAGCAGCACCCCCGCCACAACGGGGGGTTATAATGAGCAGTTCTTC. Encoded protein: CASSTPATTGGYNEQFF.

This rearrangement joins TRBV19 to TRBJ2-7, with 11 bases lining up with TRBD1. Germline lookup yields CDR1 LNHDA and CDR2 SQIVND (reference sequence). The CDR3 has 14 amino acids. The junction had 3 bases not matched to a gene; V was cut back by 6 bases and J by 2 bases. The CDR3 DNA reads as TGTGCCAGTAGAGGGACAGGGGGACCCTACGAGCAGTACTTC. It translates to CASRGTGGPYEQYF.

This clone occurred a few times. This chain uses TRBV28 with TRBJ1-5; 9 nucleotides match TRBD1. There are 15 residues in the CDR3. The ends lost 6 bases at V and 5 bases at J; junction bases unmatched: 8. Germline assignment: CDR1 MDHEN and CDR2 SYDVKM. The CDR3 is CASRRETGGYQPQHF. Written as DNA, the CDR3 is TGTGCCAGCAGACGAGAGACAGGGGGTTATCAGCCCCAGCATTTT.

The rearrangement links TRBV28 to TRBJ2-7, with TRBD1 matching 10 bases. V gave up 2 bases and J gave up 3 bases; unmatched junction bases: 1. CDR3 size: 14 residues. Germline CDR1 and CDR2: MDHEN and SYDVKM. The DNA for the CDR3 is TGTGCCAGCAGTTTAAGGACAGGGGGCTACGAGCAGTACTTC. Translating gives CASSLRTGGYEQYF.

V gene TRBV28 combines with J gene TRBJ1-1, with a weak D call TRBD1 (5 bases). Trimming removed 5 bases from V and 0 bases from J, with 16 bases in between. This CDR3 contains 16 residues. CDR1 is MDHEN and CDR2 is SYDVKM in the germline V gene. As DNA, the CDR3 is TGTGCCAGCAGTCCCTCCCAGGGAAGCATGAACACTGAAGCTTTCTTT. Translation gives CASSPSQGSMNTEAFF.

This rearrangement joins TRBV5-4 to TRBJ1-5, with 7 bases lining up with TRBD1. Germline V lookup: CDR1 SGHNT, CDR2 YYREEE (reference sequence). The V and J ends lost 2 bases and 1 base, in that order; junction bases with no gene match: 6. The CDR3 covers 16 residues. CDR3 residues: CASSFGTDLSNQPQHF. The CDR3 DNA sequence: TGTGCCAGCAGCTTCGGGACAGATTTGAGCAATCAGCCCCAGCATTTT.

The chain couples TRBV5-1 to TRBJ2-5; TRBD2 might be the D (7 bases). This CDR3 spans 17 amino acids. Germline-derived CDR1 and CDR2 are SGHRS and YFSETQ. Trimming took off 0 bases at V and 1 base at J, with 16 bases between the two ends. The CDR3 here is CASSLDLGGGGQETQYF. The CDR3 DNA is TGCGCCAGCAGCTTGGACCTAGGAGGGGGGGGCCAAGAGACCCAGTACTTC. Drawing the rest from reference TRBV5-1 and TRBJ2-5, the complete variable domain is KAGVTQTPRYLIKTRGQQVTLSCSPISGHRSVSWYQQTPGQGLQFLFEYFSETQRNKGNFPGRFSGRQFSNSRSEMNVSTLELGDSALYLCASSLDLGGGGQETQYFGPGTRLLVL.

Concerning this clone: Different DNA sequences within this sample yield the same CDR3. The chain carries TRBV5-6 and TRBJ2-2; the match to TRBD1 covers 10 bases. Germline loops: CDR1 SGHDT, CDR2 YYEEEE. J lost 5 bases, V lost 2 bases, and 3 bases had no gene match. The CDR3 is made up of 15 amino acids. CDR3 sequence: CASSFGTGVTGELFF. The CDR3 nucleotides read TGTGCCAGCAGCTTTGGGACAGGGGTTACCGGGGAGCTGTTTTTT.

This chain links TRBV29-1 with TRBJ1-2; D remains ambiguous. There are 11 residues in the CDR3. Trimming shortened V by 3 bases and J by 7 bases, and 9 bases separated the two germline ends. In germline, CDR1 is SQVTM, CDR2 ANQGSEA. CDR3 nucleotide sequence: TGCAGCGTTGAGGGCGGGAGTGGCTACACCTTC. Its translation: CSVEGGSGYTF.

The chain recombines TRBV5-6 with TRBJ2-7, with D maybe TRBD1 (5 bases). Germline CDR1 is SGHDT and CDR2 is YYEEEE. This CDR3 comprises 13 residues. The germline V and J ends were trimmed by 4 bases and 0 bases, with 8 bases remaining between them. The CDR3 nucleotides read TGTGCCAGCAGCACGGACACCTCCTACGAGCAGTACTTC. It specifies CASSTDTSYEQYF.

The J gene is TRBJ2-7, the V gene TRBV3-1 (or the pseudogene TRBV3-2); D gene uncertain. Trimming removed 1 base from V and 5 bases from J, with 15 bases in between. The CDR3 runs to 15 residues. The germline V gene encodes CDR1 LGHDT and CDR2 YNNKEL (reference sequence). As DNA, the CDR3 is TGTGCCAGCAGCCAAGGACCGACCTTGGGCAACGAGCAGTACTTC. Amino acid sequence: CASSQGPTLGNEQYF.

J is TRBJ1-4 and V is TRBV29-1; D unclear. Germline V lookup: CDR1 SQVTM, CDR2 ANQGSEA. The germline V and J ends were trimmed by 3 bases and 8 bases, with 13 bases remaining between them. The CDR3 is 13 residues long. CDR3 protein: CSVDGRGGEKLFF. The CDR3 region has the DNA TGCAGCGTTGATGGGCGAGGAGGGGAAAAACTGTTTTTT.

The chain employs TRBV15 and TRBJ2-1, with TRBD2 as a possible D gene (5 bases). The CDR3 has 18 amino acids. Germline CDR1 is LNHNV and CDR2 is YYDKDF (reference sequence). V lost 1 base to trimming and J lost 4 bases, with 20 bases between them. CDR3 sequence: CATSRGRDPIKSYNEQFF. In DNA, the CDR3 is TGTGCCACCAGCAGAGGACGGGATCCCATAAAATCTTACAATGAGCAGTTCTTC.

The chain carries TRBV2 and TRBJ2-3; TRBD1 agrees at 7 bases. The length of the CDR3 is 15 residues. The V gene end was trimmed by 6 bases and the J gene end by 0 bases; junction bases not matched to a gene: 6. Per the germline V gene, CDR1 is SNHLY and CDR2 is FYNNEI. CDR3 bases: TGTGCCAGCAGCCGGACAGGCCTAAGCACAGATACGCAGTATTTT. The encoded protein is CASSRTGLSTDTQYF.

The J gene is TRBJ2-3, the V gene TRBV3-1 (or the pseudogene TRBV3-2), with TRBD2 identical over 14 bases. Germline CDR1 and CDR2: LGHDT and YNNKEL (reference sequence). CDR3 length: 17 residues. With V trimmed by 5 bases and J by 2 bases, 6 bases remained unmatched. This chain's CDR3 is CASSFRLAGGSTDTQYF. The CDR3 DNA follows: TGTGCCAGCAGCTTTCGACTAGCGGGGGGGTCCACAGATACGCAGTATTTT.

This clone was seen once. The gene calls are TRBV6-6 and TRBJ1-5, with 7 bases that match TRBD1. The CDR3 totals 14 residues. V lost 4 bases, J lost 5 bases, and 5 bases stayed unmatched. Germline CDR1 is MNHNY and CDR2 is SVGAGI (reference sequence). The CDR3 spells CASSSTGRYQPQHF. The CDR3, as DNA: TGTGCCAGCAGTTCGACAGGGAGGTATCAGCCCCAGCATTTT.

The genes are TRBV7-2 and TRBJ1-2, with D tentatively TRBD1 (6 bases). Germline CDR1 is SGHTA and CDR2 is FQGNSA. The ends were cut back, 3 bases at V and 5 bases at J, with 10 bases in the middle. This CDR3 is 13 amino acids long. The CDR3 region has the DNA TGTGCCAGCAGCTTCAGCCAGGGGTATGGCTACACCTTC. Protein product: CASSFSQGYGYTF.

The V gene is TRBV27, the J gene TRBJ1-4; the D is unclear. The CDR3 spans 15 residues. Germline CDR1 reads MNHEY; CDR2 reads SMNVEV (reference sequence). With 6 bases removed from V and 5 bases from J, the gap between germline ends came to 16 bases. The DNA for the CDR3 is TGTGCCAGCAGCCTCCTAGGTCCCGTGAATGAAAAACTGTTTTTT. Translating gives CASSLLGPVNEKLFF.

The chain uses TRBV24-1 and TRBJ2-1; possibly TRBD2 for D (7 bases). Per the germline V gene, CDR1 is KGHDR and CDR2 is SFDVKD. V shed 4 bases and J shed 3 bases, with 9 bases lying between them. The CDR3 has 14 amino acids. CDR3 protein: CATSERGLYNEQFF. The CDR3 region has the DNA TGTGCCACCAGTGAGCGGGGGCTCTACAATGAGCAGTTCTTC.

The gene calls are TRBV9 and TRBJ2-4, with D perhaps matching TRBD1 (5 bases). From germline, CDR1 is SGDLS and CDR2 YYNGEE. The V gene lost 0 bases and the J gene lost 9 bases, with 19 bases spanning the gap. This CDR3 has 16 residues. CDR3 in amino acids: CASSVGHRGDGSIQYF. As DNA, the CDR3 is TGTGCCAGCAGCGTAGGCCATAGGGGTGATGGAAGCATTCAGTACTTC.

The chain carries TRBV29-1 and TRBJ1-1; D is perhaps TRBD1 (5 bases). Trimming shortened V by 8 bases and J by 3 bases, and 16 bases separated the two germline ends. This CDR3 has 13 residues. Germline V gene sequence: CDR1 SQVTM, CDR2 ANQGSEA. The CDR3 sequence is CSYGRGGDTEAFF. In DNA, the CDR3 is TGCAGCTACGGCCGGGGCGGGGACACTGAAGCTTTCTTT.

The rearrangement uses TRBV23-1 and TRBJ1-1; 12 nucleotides line up with TRBD1. TRBV23-1 is an open reading frame whose function is uncertain. The V and J ends lost 8 bases and 4 bases, in that order; junction bases with no gene match: 2. This CDR3 has 13 amino acids. The DNA for the CDR3 is TGCGCCAGCGGGACAGGGGGCCCCACTGAAGCTTTCTTT. The encoded protein is CASGTGGPTEAFF.